The T cell receptor beta chain under discussion was sequenced for a study of shared clonotypes between healthy human individuals (dated by TCRdb to about 2020). Looking at the study overall: A few men and a couple of women, aged 18 to 49 years, made up the cohort. For each donor, CD4 naive and CD4 memory were each given three plates, CD8 naive was given two plates, and CD8 memory was given one plate. The study deeply sequenced blood TCR repertoires of 5 or 6 healthy adults to estimate repertoire size and the extent of clonotype sharing between individuals. Per donor, leukapheresis produced somewhere between about 0.9 and 9.5 billion PBMCs. Different laboratories and diverse techniques were used to prepare libraries and sequence TCR repertoires, to increase sequencing depth and limit assay-specific biases.

TCR CDR3 regions were amplified from genomic DNA by multiplex PCR using the deep immunoSEQ assay. Genomic DNA extracted from each cell subset was distributed evenly over all wells of several immunoSEQ 96-well plates, and each plate served as one replicate. Each replicate PCR for sorted subsets received about 200 ng genomic DNA, equal to tens of thousands of T cell genomes. Purified libraries were measured with a Qubit 3.0 fluorometer, size-checked on a Bioanalyzer 2100, and measured again with the KAPA Library Quantification kit. Each immunoSEQ 96-well plate was sequenced on its own single-read 150-cycle Illumina NextSeq 550 flow cell. Per the source publication's procedure: Because the immunoSEQ output included only junctional sequences and no quality scores, the filtering could not be the same as the filtering used for full-length reads. To assign V/J genes and CDR3, sequences were annotated using PyIR, a Python wrapper for IgBLAST v1.9, with IMGT germline references. Any read was removed if the V/J assignment was weak (E-value above 1e-6), the CDR3 was missing, or the read contained stop codons, out-of-frame junctions, or ambiguous translated residues. V3J clonotypes were defined by identical inferred V gene, J gene, and CDR3 amino acid sequence. To compute the percentage overlap between repertoires, the number of shared unique clonotypes was divided by the size of the smaller repertoire. Richness of each repertoire was evaluated using RTK rarefaction, the Chao1 estimator, and Recon v2.1 estimates of unobserved clonotypes. For all TCRbeta clonotypes obtained by the gDNA method from a few donors, generation probabilities were computed with OLGA. TCRdb obtained this table from immuneACCESS and retained in-frame rearrangements with V and J assigned. These tables miss some clones; where compared with another copy, unresolved V genes account for less than half of the shortfall, and the remainder is unexplained. The V and J calls and clone size are taken from that table; D and trimming were inferred from the DNA. This sample is represented by millions of clones; more than 80% of them were singletons. The top ten hold 0.39% of the sample.

Points the paper makes about the study in general: Sampling was limited to blood, and TCR repertoires in tissue likely differ from TCR repertoires in blood. Naive subsets generally had larger estimated clonotype richness than memory subsets. Because the study included only a small number of donors, the genetic and exposure-history diversity represented was limited. Incomplete sequencing was indicated by rarefaction of sorted-subset datasets, despite the large sequencing depth. Across four donors, approximately 5% of naive CD4, roughly 3.8% of naive CD8, approximately 2.5% of memory CD4, and about 0.44% of memory CD8 clonotypes were shared. Clonotypes shared by all four sorted-subset donors showed higher generation probabilities than non-shared clonotypes. Pairwise subsampling indicated that sequencing depth was expected to affect the degree of clonotype sharing among donors.

V is pared back by 3 bases and J by 6 bases, with 14 bases lying between the germline termini. Looking up the germline V gene yields CDR1 MDHEN and CDR2 SYDVKM. Measured from the cysteine to the phenylalanine, the CDR3 is 14 residues long. Solely the CDR3 DNA is kept, with 42 bases framed from the first base. The donors were healthy, HIV-negative adults with no recently reported acute infections or vaccinations. Every donor was a Caucasian adult living in Nashville, Tennessee, USA. CD4+ T cells were enriched through magnetic negative selection, after which naive cells were positively selected on CD45RA and the remaining negative fraction served as the memory subset. Blood was obtained by leukapheresis, after which PBMCs were separated by Ficoll-Histopaque density gradient centrifugation and cryopreserved in liquid nitrogen vapor phase. Analytical flow cytometry was used to check the purity and quantity of every magnetically sorted T cell population. From each sorted fraction, genomic DNA was isolated and quantified by UV absorbance on a Nanodrop 2000c.

In the case of this clone: It lacks a known antigen. Base-call qualities are not available, and no considerably larger clone is one nucleotide away.

The sample taken for sequencing was naive CD4+ T cells from PBMCs. The meaning of the sample's cell subset or site label: CD45RA+ positively selected. Recombination joined TRBV28 with TRBJ1-2; there is no confident call for the D gene. The origin of this receptor is a man in his late teens or twenties in good health. Some clones in this sample may be carry-over from other donors' samples. DNA sequence: TGTGCCAGCAGTTTGTCGAGGGTTCAGAATGGCTACACCTTC. This is translated as CASSLSRVQNGYTF.